This T cell receptor (beta chain) was sequenced during a study of blood T cell repertoires in COVID-19. Study in general: Spain, Italy and the United States supplied samples that represented acute and convalescent COVID-19. Sample material is recorded as cDNA or gDNA derived from T cells, B-cell-depleted T cells, or PBMCs.

The assay was immunoSEQ multiplex PCR, and TCRdb's table has in-frame clones only and misses some. The sample contains more than 85,000 clones, about 84% of which appear only once. The germline gives CDR1 MNHNY, CDR2 SVGAGI (reference sequence). This CDR3 region has 14 residues. The V and J ends lost 6 bases and 8 bases, in that order; junction bases with no gene match: 10. This rearrangement joins TRBV6-6 to TRBJ1-5; TRBD1 matches at 7 bases. This receptor was identified in a man older than 75 with active or convalescent COVID-19. The sequenced sample was peripheral blood. The CDR3 nucleotides read TGTGCCAGCAGGAACCGGGACAGCGTGGAGCCCCAGCATTTT. Amino acid sequence: CASRNRDSVEPQHF.